This passage covers 20 T cell receptor beta chains from one sample sequenced in a study of T cells after yellow fever vaccination. TCRdb independently ran MiXCR on the 5' RACE reads; one entry per CDR3 protein. Among over 150,000 distinct CDR3 sequences, more than 5.5% were seen once, and the ten largest hold 2.5%. The source was CD4+ T cells sorted from PBMCs, collected around 5 days after the first yellow fever vaccination. All receptors come from a man aged 18 to 29 who received the YFV17D yellow fever vaccine.

The V and J genes are TRBV6-5 and TRBJ1-5, with D possibly TRBD1 on 5 matching bases. From germline, CDR1 is MNHEY and CDR2 SVGAGI. Trimming removed 8 bases at V and 3 bases at J, with 14 bases between. The CDR3 contains 14 residues. For the CDR3, the DNA is TGTGCCAGCCACGGGGGGGGTCCCAATCAGCCCCAGCATTTT. The encoded protein is CASHGGGPNQPQHF.

This clonotype appeared a few times. The genes are TRBV12-3 or TRBV12-4 and TRBJ1-5; no clear D. The CDR3 has 13 amino acids. The V and J ends lost 6 bases and 7 bases respectively, with 13 bases between them. The CDR3 reads CASSSSLGQPQHF. The DNA of the CDR3 is TGTGCCAGCAGCTCCTCCTTGGGGCAGCCCCAGCATTTT.

This clonotype came up a few times. This sequence joins TRBV7-2 and TRBJ1-2; D is possibly TRBD1 (5 bases). Germline V gene sequence: CDR1 SGHTA, CDR2 FQGNSA. Trimming cost V 6 bases and J 8 bases, with 16 bases left between them. The CDR3 extends over 13 amino acids. The CDR3, as DNA: TGTGCCAGCAGACGGGACGTCTCACGGGGCTACACCTTC. It codes for CASRRDVSRGYTF.

This clonotype turned up a few times. The CDR3 DNA sequence: TGTGCCAGCAGGCGGGGGGGCCCCTACAATGAGCAGTTCTTC. It specifies CASRRGGPYNEQFF. The chain carries TRBV6-1 and TRBJ2-1, with 9 positions matching TRBD2. This CDR3 is 14 amino acids long. V lost 6 bases and J lost 2; bases outside the gene matches: 2. Per the germline V gene, CDR1 is MNHNS and CDR2 is SASEGT.

This clonotype appeared many times. The CDR3: CASSTGTGASPLHF. CDR3 nucleotides: TGTGCCAGCAGCACCGGGACAGGGGCTTCACCCCTCCACTTT. This sequence joins TRBV6-5 and TRBJ1-6, with 10 bases that match TRBD1. V shed 6 bases and J 9 bases; nucleotides not matched to a gene: 5. The germline V gene encodes CDR1 MNHEY and CDR2 SVGAGI. This CDR3 has 14 amino acids.

The gene calls are TRBV7-9 and TRBJ1-4, with D possibly being TRBD1 (5 bases). CDR3 length: 15 residues. Trimming removed 1 base at V and 13 bases at J, with 19 bases between. Per the germline V gene, CDR1 is SEHNR and CDR2 is FQNEAQ (reference sequence). The CDR3 nucleotides are TGTGCCAGCAGCTTAGGACAGCCCAAACGGGGAGGACTGTTTTTT. It encodes CASSLGQPKRGGLFF.

This chain joins TRBV12-3 or TRBV12-4 and TRBJ1-2; 7 nucleotides align to TRBD1. With V trimmed by 4 bases and J by 8 bases, 7 bases remained unmatched. The CDR3 runs to 13 residues. CDR3 residues: CASSYRTGEGYTF. CDR3 nucleotide sequence: TGTGCCAGCAGTTACCGGACAGGAGAAGGCTACACCTTC.

This clonotype was counted between two and nine times. The chain is built from TRBV15 and TRBJ1-4, with D hard to call. Trimming took 0 bases from V and 4 from J, leaving 6 bases between them. The germline CDR1 and CDR2 sequences are LNHNV and YYDKDF (reference sequence). The CDR3 length is 14 residues. The CDR3 nucleotides read TGTGCCACCAGCAGAGATATGGTTAATGAAAAACTGTTTTTT. It encodes CATSRDMVNEKLFF.

This clonotype was counted between two and nine times. The rearrangement joins TRBV5-1 to TRBJ2-7, with TRBD1 matching over 7 bases. This CDR3 is built from 14 residues. Germline V CDR1 and CDR2: SGHRS, YFSETQ. The V gene end was trimmed by 0 bases and the J gene end by 3 bases; junction bases not matched to a gene: 3. For the CDR3, the DNA is TGCGCCAGCAGCTTGGGACAGGGAATCTACGAGCAGTACGTC. It translates to CASSLGQGIYEQYV.

This clonotype came up many times. The J gene is TRBJ2-1, the V gene TRBV5-1; 8 nucleotides match TRBD1. This CDR3 comprises 16 residues. V trimming: 6 bases; J trimming: 0 bases; junction bases outside the gene matches: 8. Per germline, CDR1 SGHRS and CDR2 YFSETQ. CDR3 in DNA: TGCGCCAGCACTCAAGACAGGGGCAGCTCCTACAATGAGCAGTTCTTC. This translates into CASTQDRGSSYNEQFF.

This clonotype has ten or more counts. The V gene is TRBV9, the J gene TRBJ2-5; 8 bases line up with TRBD2. Per the germline V gene, CDR1 is SGDLS and CDR2 is YYNGEE. J gave up 5 bases and V 2 bases, and 5 bases lay outside the gene matches. The CDR3 runs 14 residues. DNA for the CDR3: TGTGCCAGCAGCGTGGCGGGGGGCTATGAGACCCAGTACTTC. Amino acid sequence: CASSVAGGYETQYF. Supplemented by reference TRBV9 and TRBJ2-5, the full variable domain reads DSGVTQTPKHLITATGQRVTLRCSPRSGDLSVYWYQQSLDQGLQFLIQYYNGEERAKGNILERFSAQQFPDLHSELNLSSLELGDSALYFCASSVAGGYETQYFGPGTRLLVL.

This clonotype appeared many times. The CDR3 DNA sequence: TGCGCCAGCAGCCAGCAAACCGGGACAGGGTACGGCTACACCTTC. Translating gives CASSQQTGTGYGYTF. The gene calls are TRBV4-3 and TRBJ1-2, with TRBD1 matching over 9 bases. With V trimmed by 3 bases and J by 8 bases, 10 bases remained unmatched. CDR1 LGHNA and CDR2 YSLEER come from the germline V gene. The length of the CDR3 is 15 residues.

This clonotype was seen repeatedly, ten times or more. The rearrangement uses TRBV12-3 or TRBV12-4 and TRBJ2-6; weak D call: TRBD2 (6 bases). This CDR3 has 16 amino acids. V dropped 8 bases and J dropped 0 bases, with 14 bases sitting between them. The CDR3 protein is CASGGQISSGANVLTF. CDR3 bases: TGTGCCAGCGGAGGGCAGATCTCCTCTGGGGCCAACGTCCTGACTTTC.

This clonotype has a count of ten or more. V is TRBV6-1 and J is TRBJ2-1; D uncertain. In germline, CDR1 is MNHNS, CDR2 SASEGT. Trimming cost V 6 bases and J 3 bases, with 9 bases left between them. This CDR3 spans 13 amino acids. The chain's CDR3 is CASRDQSYNEQFF. DNA for the CDR3: TGTGCCAGCAGGGATCAGAGCTACAATGAGCAGTTCTTC.

This clonotype was found many times. The rearrangement links TRBV10-3 to TRBJ2-7; 11 bases align to TRBD1. CDR1 ENHRY and CDR2 SYGVKD come from the germline V gene. Unmatched junction bases numbered 2, after V lost 4 bases and J lost 3 bases. The CDR3 extends over 14 amino acids. The CDR3 here is CAISGGTGGYEQYV. The DNA of the CDR3 is TGTGCCATCAGTGGAGGGACAGGGGGCTACGAGCAGTACGTC.

This chain joins TRBV18 and TRBJ1-5; possibly TRBD1 for D (5 bases). The CDR3 has 13 amino acids. CDR1 and CDR2 from the germline V gene are KGHSH and LQKENI. Trimming pared 3 bases from V and 5 bases from J, leaving 8 bases between. CDR3 loop: CASSPRVDQPQHF. DNA of the CDR3: TGTGCCAGCTCACCCAGGGTGGATCAGCCCCAGCATTTT.

This clonotype was seen many times. The chain employs TRBV5-6 and TRBJ1-1; D unresolved. CDR1 is SGHDT and CDR2 is YYEEEE in the germline V gene. Trimming shortened V by 7 bases and J by 5 bases, and 12 bases separated the two germline ends. The CDR3 has 12 amino acids. CDR3 DNA: TGTGCCAGCGAGCAGAGATCTACTGAAGCTTTCTTT. Protein product: CASEQRSTEAFF.

This sequence joins TRBV6-2 or TRBV6-3 and TRBJ2-6, with unresolved D. Germline loops: CDR1 MNHEY, CDR2 SVGEGT. Trimming took off 7 bases at V and 4 bases at J, with 11 bases between the two ends. The CDR3 runs to 14 residues. The CDR3 nucleotides are TGTGCCAGCAAGTTTCGTGGCGGGGCCAACGTCCTGACTTTC. It specifies CASKFRGGANVLTF.

Concerning this clonotype itself: Germline is not matched at one junction end, which may reflect a read error. The V gene is TRBV12-3 or TRBV12-4, the J gene TRBJ2-2, with TRBD2 matching over 11 bases. The CDR3 runs to 19 residues. CDR3 coding DNA: TGTACCAGCAGTTCTCGGCCGGGACTAGCGGTCGCGAACACCGGGGAGCTGTTTTTT. Translated, it gives CTSSSRPGLAVANTGELFF.

The table lists this clonotype with many counts. Relative to the germline gene, one junction end is altered; a read error may explain this. The V and J genes are TRBV3-1 and TRBJ2-4; possible D gene TRBD1, 5 bases. CDR3 length equals 11 residues. Germline values: CDR1 LGHDT, CDR2 YNNKEL (reference sequence). CDR3 sequence: CASSRGQGLNF. The CDR3 DNA reads as TGTGCCAGCAGCCGGGGCCAGGGTTTGAACTTC.